Below, one T cell receptor beta chain is given with its context. The protocol was immunoSEQ multiplex PCR, while the TCRdb copy is restricted to in-frame clones and leaves out a portion. The sample consists of over 4,000 clones, 88% of them appearing once. V lost 2 bases to trimming and J lost 2 bases, with 5 bases between them. The germline gives CDR1 GTSNPN, CDR2 SVGIG (reference sequence). The CDR3 has 12 residues. This sample was included in a study of immune evolution from preneoplasia to lung adenocarcinoma. The V call is TRBV30, the J call TRBJ2-3; D ambiguous. Material for sequencing was FFPE invasive lung adenocarcinoma tissue. The TCR originated in a person aged 45 to 59 with lung adenocarcinoma. CDR3 nucleotides: TGTGCCTGGAGTAGGGTCACAGATACGCAGTATTTT. This encodes CAWSRVTDTQYF.